This is a list of T cell receptor beta chains from one sample in a study of cytomegalovirus exposure and HLA in healthy donors. Profiling relied on immunoSEQ multiplex PCR, and the TCRdb table lists in-frame clones only, not all of them. The repertoire holds tens of thousands of clones, with around 8% as singletons. Input material: PBMCs. The receptors were gathered from a man aged 50-60 years in good health and CMV-seronegative. CDR3s include the opening cysteine and the closing phenylalanine or tryptophan. The D gene is left open where the match is weak. Where a row states a size, it is once, few, many or the class of an expanded clone; other rows omit it.

j_call,d_call,v_call,clone_size,cdr3_aa,cdr3_nt
TRBJ2-2,-,TRBV29-1,-,CSVGGQMNTGELFF,TGCAGCGTTGGGGGACAAATGAACACCGGGGAGCTGTTTTTT
TRBJ1-6,TRBD1,TRBV5-1,-,CASSLEDRGRLNSPLHF,TGCGCCAGCAGCTTGGAAGACAGGGGGCGCCTCAATTCACCCCTCCACTTT
TRBJ1-6,-,TRBV5-1,-,CASSPGTSDLHF,TGCGCCAGCAGCCCCGGGACTTCCGACCTCCACTTT
TRBJ2-7,-,TRBV11-2,few,CASSFGRGRREQYF,TGTGCCAGCAGCTTCGGCAGGGGGAGGCGCGAGCAGTACTTC
TRBJ1-4,TRBD1,TRBV5-1,few,CASSLGQGFEKLFF,TGCGCCAGCAGCTTGGGACAGGGCTTTGAAAAACTGTTTTTT
TRBJ2-7,TRBD1,TRBV18,few,CASSPRDRVTAEQYF,TGTGCCAGCTCACCCAGGGACAGGGTGACGGCCGAGCAGTACTTC
TRBJ2-1,TRBD1,TRBV5-1,-,CASSYPPPTGGSYNEQFF,TGCGCCAGCAGCTACCCTCCCCCTACAGGGGGCTCCTACAATGAGCAGTTCTTC
TRBJ2-5,TRBD2,TRBV29-1,few,CSVGTVGLGLETQYF,TGCAGCGTCGGGACGGTTGGACTAGGTTTGGAGACCCAGTACTTC
TRBJ1-5,TRBD1,TRBV11-2,few,CASSLGTGGYSNQPQHF,TGTGCCAGCAGCTTAGGGACAGGGGGCTATAGCAATCAGCCCCAGCATTTT
TRBJ2-7,-,TRBV5-6,medium-sized,CASSLVGAEQYF,TGTGCCAGCAGCTTGGTAGGGGCCGAGCAGTACTTC
TRBJ2-2,TRBD1,TRBV6-6,few,CASRRQGALNTGELFF,TGTGCCAGCAGGCGACAGGGGGCGCTTAACACCGGGGAGCTGTTTTTT
TRBJ2-5,-,TRBV15,-,CATSRDRRGETQYF,TGTGCCACCAGCAGAGATCGGCGGGGTGAGACCCAGTACTTC
TRBJ2-1,-,TRBV28,-,CASSQLVSNEQFF,TGTGCCAGCAGTCAACTAGTTTCCAATGAGCAGTTCTTC
TRBJ2-7,TRBD1,TRBV7-9,few,CASSVGTGYEQYF,TGTGCCAGCAGCGTCGGGACAGGCTACGAGCAGTACTTC
TRBJ2-1,-,TRBV7-7,-,CASSASAGHGEQFF,TGTGCTAGCAGTGCTTCCGCAGGGCATGGTGAGCAGTTCTTC
TRBJ1-2,-,TRBV28,-,CATRGTPYNTF,TGTGCCACCCGGGGAACCCCCTACAACACCTTC
TRBJ2-7,-,TRBV5-6,-,CASSLAGVGEQYF,TGTGCCAGCAGCTTGGCGGGGGTCGGCGAGCAGTACTTC
TRBJ1-1,-,TRBV2,-,CASSAADMGVKAFF,TGTGCCAGCAGTGCCGCCGACATGGGAGTCAAAGCTTTCTTT
TRBJ2-3,TRBD1,TRBV5-1,few,CASSLAGTGVSDTQYF,TGCGCCAGCAGCCTGGCGGGGACAGGGGTTTCAGATACGCAGTATTTT